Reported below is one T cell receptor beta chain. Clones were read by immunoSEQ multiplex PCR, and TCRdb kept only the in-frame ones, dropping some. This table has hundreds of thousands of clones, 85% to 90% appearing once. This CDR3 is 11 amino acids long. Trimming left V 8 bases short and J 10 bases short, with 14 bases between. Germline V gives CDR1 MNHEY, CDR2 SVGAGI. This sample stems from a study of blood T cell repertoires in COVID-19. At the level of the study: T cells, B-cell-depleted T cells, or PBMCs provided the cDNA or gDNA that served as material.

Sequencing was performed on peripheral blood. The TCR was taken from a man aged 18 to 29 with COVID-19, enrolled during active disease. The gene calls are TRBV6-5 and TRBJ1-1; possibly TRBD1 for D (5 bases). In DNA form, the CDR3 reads TGTGCCAGCTCGGGGGTGCTCGGAGCTTTCTTT. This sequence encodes CASSGVLGAFF.